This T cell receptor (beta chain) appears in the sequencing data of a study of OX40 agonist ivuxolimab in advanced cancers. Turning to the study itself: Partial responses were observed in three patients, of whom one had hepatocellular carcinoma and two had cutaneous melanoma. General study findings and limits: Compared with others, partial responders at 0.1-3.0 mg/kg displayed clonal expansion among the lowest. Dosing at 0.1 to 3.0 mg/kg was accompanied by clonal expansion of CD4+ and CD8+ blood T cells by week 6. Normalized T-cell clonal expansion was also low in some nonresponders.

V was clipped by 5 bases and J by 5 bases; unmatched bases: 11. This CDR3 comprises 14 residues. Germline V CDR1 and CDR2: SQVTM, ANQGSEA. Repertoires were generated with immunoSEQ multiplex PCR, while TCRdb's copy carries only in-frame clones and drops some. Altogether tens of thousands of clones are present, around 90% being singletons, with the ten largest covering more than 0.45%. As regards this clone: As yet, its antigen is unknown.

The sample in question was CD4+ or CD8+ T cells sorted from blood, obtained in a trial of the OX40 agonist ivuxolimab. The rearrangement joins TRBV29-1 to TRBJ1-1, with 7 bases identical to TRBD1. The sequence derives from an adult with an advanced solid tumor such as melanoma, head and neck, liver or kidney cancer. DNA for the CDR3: TGCAGCGTTTTACGCAGGGGGATTTTAACTGAAGCTTTCTTT. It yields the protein CSVLRRGILTEAFF.